A selection of T cell receptor beta chains follows, all from one sample in a study of cytomegalovirus exposure and HLA in healthy donors. Libraries were prepared by immunoSEQ multiplex PCR; TCRdb keeps only in-frame clonotypes and omits some of them. The sample's table shows 75,000 to 80,000 clones. Sequences were obtained from PBMCs. The receptor source for this set is a man younger than 30 in good health and CMV-seropositive. Both conserved end residues are part of each CDR3. The D gene is left open where the match is weak.

>TRBV28|TRBD1|TRBJ1-2
TGTGCCAGCACCAAAGACCAGACAGGGTTCCATGGCTACACCTTC
CASTKDQTGFHGYTF
>TRBV9|NA|TRBJ1-2
TGTGCCAGCAGCGTAGAATCGGGTCCCTATGGCTACACCTTC
CASSVESGPYGYTF
>TRBV6-1|TRBD2|TRBJ2-7
TGTGCCAGCAGGGCGGGGGGCACCCCCTACGAGCAGTACTTC
CASRAGGTPYEQYF
>TRBV20-1|NA|TRBJ1-2
TGCAGTGTTGGCCCAGGGGCCGGCTACACCTTC
CSVGPGAGYTF
>TRBV28|NA|TRBJ2-3
TGTGCCAGCAGTTTATCGTCAGGGGTCAGAAATACGCAGTATTTT
CASSLSSGVRNTQYF
>TRBV4-1|NA|TRBJ2-7
TGCGCCAGCAGCCGGGTCGTCGACAGGCCCTACGAGCAGTACTTC
CASSRVVDRPYEQYF
>TRBV28|TRBD1|TRBJ1-5
TGTGCCAGCAGTATCCCGGGACAGACTAATCAGCCCCAGCATTTT
CASSIPGQTNQPQHF
>TRBV30|TRBD1|TRBJ1-4
TGTGCCTGGACGACAGGGCCAACTAATGAAAAACTGTTTTTT
CAWTTGPTNEKLFF
>TRBV27|TRBD1|TRBJ1-1
TGTGCCAGCAGCTGGACAGGGGCGAACACTGAAGCTTTCTTT
CASSWTGANTEAFF
>TRBV5-4|NA|TRBJ2-7
TGTGCCAGCAGCGGACTAAGTGAAGAGCAGTACTTC
CASSGLSEEQYF
>TRBV5-1|NA|TRBJ2-1
TGCGCCAGCAGCTTGGTCGCCGGGACAATTGGCGATGAGCAGTTCTTC
CASSLVAGTIGDEQFF
>TRBV5-5|TRBD1|TRBJ1-1
TGTGCCAGCAGCCTCTCGGGACAGGGGAACACTGAAGCTTTCTTT
CASSLSGQGNTEAFF
>TRBV6-6|TRBD1|TRBJ1-3
TGTGCCAGCAGGGACTCCTTGGACAGGGGAAACACCATATATTTT
CASRDSLDRGNTIYF
>TRBV6-1|NA|TRBJ2-7
TGTGCCACCTTGGACAGACCCTACGAGCAGTACTTC
CATLDRPYEQYF
>TRBV28|NA|TRBJ1-2
TGTGCCAGCAGTTTAGGCAGCTATGGCTACACCTTC
CASSLGSYGYTF
>TRBV27|TRBD2|TRBJ2-3
TGTGCCCCCCCTCGGGCTAGCGGAAGCACAGATACGCAGTATTTT
CAPPRASGSTDTQYF
>TRBV6-5|NA|TRBJ1-1
TGTGCCAGCAGTTACTCCAGGGCCCGTTATGAAGCTTTCTTT
CASSYSRARYEAFF
>TRBV5-1|NA|TRBJ2-5
TGCGCCAGCAGCTTGGAAGGCAGGGGAGAGACCCAGTACTTC
CASSLEGRGETQYF
>TRBV25-1|TRBD1|TRBJ1-5
TGTGCCAGCAGTGTACAGGGGGATCAGCCCCAGCATTTT
CASSVQGDQPQHF
>TRBV5-1|TRBD1|TRBJ2-7
TGCGCCAGCAGCTTGTGGGGGACAGGGGGTCGCGAGCAGTACTTC
CASSLWGTGGREQYF
>TRBV30|NA|TRBJ1-2
TGTGCCTGGAGTGTATTGGGGGCTCTGGGCTACACCTTC
CAWSVLGALGYTF
>TRBV27|TRBD2|TRBJ2-7
TGTGCCAGCAACCCCGTAACGGGGGGCGAGCAGTACTTC
CASNPVTGGEQYF
>TRBV30|NA|TRBJ1-2
TGTGCCTGGAGTGAGGCAGGGGACTACACCTTC
CAWSEAGDYTF